This T cell receptor (beta chain) originates from a study of response to subunit inactivated influenza vaccine. Points from the study as a whole: Few additional T cells are recruited per seasonal influenza vaccination, authors suggested.

The CDR3 is 17 residues long. V was shortened by 4 bases and J by 10 bases, with 26 bases between the two germline ends. The germline gives CDR1 SGHVS, CDR2 FNYEAQ. TCRdb re-derived calls from the RT-PCR reads in MiXCR, one entry per CDR3 protein. Of more than 500,000 distinct CDR3 sequences detected, around 10% appear once; the ten largest clones hold approximately 11%. This clonotype was counted only a few times. Its antigen is still unknown. These data were also reused for a study on T cells expressing NK-cell markers. From that second work: TCR beta cDNA was made by 5'RACE template switching with UMIs. Out of eight donors sequenced, seven tested HCMV-seropositive and the remaining one seronegative.

The V and J genes are TRBV7-6 and TRBJ2-1; D possibly corresponds to TRBD2 (6 bases). The sequence derives from a man aged 45-65 years who received an inactivated influenza vaccine. The sample was PBMCs from blood, taken on the day of vaccination. CDR3 bases: TGTGCCAGCAGCTCCCCGGTAGGAGGTAGCGGAGGGCCGGAGCAGTTCTTC. It yields the protein CASSSPVGGSGGPEQFF.